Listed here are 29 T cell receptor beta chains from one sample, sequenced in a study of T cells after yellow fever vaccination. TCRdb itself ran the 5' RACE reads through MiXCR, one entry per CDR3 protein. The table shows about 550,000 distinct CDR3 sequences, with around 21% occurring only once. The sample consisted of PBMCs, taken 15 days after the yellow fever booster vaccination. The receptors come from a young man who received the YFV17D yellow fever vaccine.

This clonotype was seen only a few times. The CDR3 nucleotides read TGTGCCAGCAGCTCTCCGGGGGGGGGATGGAAAGAGACCCAGTACTTC. It yields the protein CASSSPGGGWKETQYF. The V call is TRBV12-3 or TRBV12-4, the J call TRBJ2-5, with 8 bases that match TRBD2. CDR3 length: 16 amino acids. The V gene end was trimmed by 6 bases and the J gene end by 3 bases; junction bases not matched to a gene: 12.

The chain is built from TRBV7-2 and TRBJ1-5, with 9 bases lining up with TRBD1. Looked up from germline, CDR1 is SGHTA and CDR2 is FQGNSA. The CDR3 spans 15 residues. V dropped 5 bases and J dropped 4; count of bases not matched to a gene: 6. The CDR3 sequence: CASSRGTGRNQPQHF. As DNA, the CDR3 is TGTGCCAGCAGCCGTGGGACAGGGAGAAATCAGCCCCAGCATTTT.

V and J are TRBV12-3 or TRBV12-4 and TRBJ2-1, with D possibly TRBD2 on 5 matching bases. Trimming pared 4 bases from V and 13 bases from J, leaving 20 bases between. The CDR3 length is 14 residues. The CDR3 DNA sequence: TGTGCCAGCAGTTCTGGTCTAGCACGAGATAAACAGTTCTTC. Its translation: CASSSGLARDKQFF.

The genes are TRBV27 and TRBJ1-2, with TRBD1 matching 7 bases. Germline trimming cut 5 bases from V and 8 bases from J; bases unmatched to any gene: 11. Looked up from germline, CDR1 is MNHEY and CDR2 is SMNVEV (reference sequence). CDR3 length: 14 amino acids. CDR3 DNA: TGTGCCAGCAGTCCCGAGACAGGGAGGATAGGCTACACCTTC. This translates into CASSPETGRIGYTF.

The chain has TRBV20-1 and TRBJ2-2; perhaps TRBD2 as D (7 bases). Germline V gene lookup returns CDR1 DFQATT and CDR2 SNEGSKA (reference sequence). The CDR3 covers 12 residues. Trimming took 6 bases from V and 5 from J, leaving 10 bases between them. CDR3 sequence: CSAGGLTGELFF. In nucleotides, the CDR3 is TGCAGTGCAGGGGGACTAACCGGGGAGCTGTTTTTT.

CDR3 in amino acids: CASSLDRHKGTQYF. CDR3 DNA sequence: TGTGCCAGCAGCTTAGACAGACACAAGGGGACCCAGTACTTC. This chain connects TRBV7-2 to TRBJ2-5, with no clear D. CDR3 size: 14 residues. V gave up 1 base and J gave up 7 bases, with 13 bases separating them. Germline V gene sequence: CDR1 SGHTA, CDR2 FQGNSA.

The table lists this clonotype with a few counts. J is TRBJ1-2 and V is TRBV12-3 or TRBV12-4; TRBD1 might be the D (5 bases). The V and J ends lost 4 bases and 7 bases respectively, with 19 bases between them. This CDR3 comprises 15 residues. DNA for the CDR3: TGTGCCAGCAGTTCACCAGACAGAGAACGGGGTGGCTACACCTTC. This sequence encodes CASSSPDRERGGYTF.

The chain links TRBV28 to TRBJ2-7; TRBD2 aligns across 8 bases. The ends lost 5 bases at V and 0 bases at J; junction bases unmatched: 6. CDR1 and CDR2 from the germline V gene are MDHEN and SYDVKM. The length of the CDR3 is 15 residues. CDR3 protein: CASSHQRGSSYEQYF. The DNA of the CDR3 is TGTGCCAGCAGTCACCAGCGGGGGAGCTCCTACGAGCAGTACTTC. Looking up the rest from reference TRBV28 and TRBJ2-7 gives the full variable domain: DVKVTQSSRYLVKRTGEKVFLECVQDMDHENMFWYRQDPGLGLRLIYFSYDVKMKEKGDIPEGYSVSREKKERFSLILESASTNQTSMYLCASSHQRGSSYEQYFGPGTRLTVT.

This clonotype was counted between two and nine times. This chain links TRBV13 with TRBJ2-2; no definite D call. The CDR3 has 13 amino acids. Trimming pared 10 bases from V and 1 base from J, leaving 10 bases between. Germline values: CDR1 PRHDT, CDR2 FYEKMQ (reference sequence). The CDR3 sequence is CATMKRNTGELFF. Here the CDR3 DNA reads TGTGCCACCATGAAGAGGAACACCGGGGAGCTGTTTTTT. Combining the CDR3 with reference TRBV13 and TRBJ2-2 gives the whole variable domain AAGVIQSPRHLIKEKRETATLKCYPIPRHDTVYWYQQGPGQDPQFLISFYEKMQSDKGSIPDRFSAQQFSDYHSELNMSSLELGDSALYFCATMKRNTGELFFGEGSRLTVL.

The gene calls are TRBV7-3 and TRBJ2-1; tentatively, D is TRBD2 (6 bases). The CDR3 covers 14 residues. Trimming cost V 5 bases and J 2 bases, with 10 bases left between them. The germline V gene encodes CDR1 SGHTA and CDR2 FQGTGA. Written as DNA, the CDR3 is TGTGCCAGCAGCGTTAGCGGTCCCTACAATGAGCAGTTCTTC. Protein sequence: CASSVSGPYNEQFF.

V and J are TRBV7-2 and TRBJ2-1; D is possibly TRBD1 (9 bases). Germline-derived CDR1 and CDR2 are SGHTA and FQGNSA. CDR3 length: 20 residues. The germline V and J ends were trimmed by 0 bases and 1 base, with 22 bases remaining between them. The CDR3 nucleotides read TGTGCCAGCAGCTTAGCCGGGACAGGGATAGCGGGGCAATCCTACAATGAGCAGTTCTTC. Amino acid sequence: CASSLAGTGIAGQSYNEQFF.

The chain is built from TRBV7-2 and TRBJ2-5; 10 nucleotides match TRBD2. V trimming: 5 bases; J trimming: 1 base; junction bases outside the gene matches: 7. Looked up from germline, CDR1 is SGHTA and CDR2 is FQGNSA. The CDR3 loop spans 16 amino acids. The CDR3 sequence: CASSQAVAGGQETQYF. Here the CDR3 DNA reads TGTGCCAGCAGCCAAGCGGTAGCGGGAGGCCAAGAGACCCAGTACTTC.

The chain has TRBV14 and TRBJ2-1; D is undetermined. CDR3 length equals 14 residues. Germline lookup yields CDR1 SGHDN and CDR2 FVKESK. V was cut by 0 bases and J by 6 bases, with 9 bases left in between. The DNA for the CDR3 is TGTGCCAGCAGCCAAGAGGGTCTAGTCAATGAGCAGTTCTTC. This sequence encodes CASSQEGLVNEQFF.

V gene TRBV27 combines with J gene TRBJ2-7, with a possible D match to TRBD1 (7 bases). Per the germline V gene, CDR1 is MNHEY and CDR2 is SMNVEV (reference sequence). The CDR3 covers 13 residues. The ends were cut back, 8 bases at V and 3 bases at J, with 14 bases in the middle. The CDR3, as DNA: TGTGCCAGCCGACAGGGAGGAAGCTACGAGCAGTACTTC. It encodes CASRQGGSYEQYF.

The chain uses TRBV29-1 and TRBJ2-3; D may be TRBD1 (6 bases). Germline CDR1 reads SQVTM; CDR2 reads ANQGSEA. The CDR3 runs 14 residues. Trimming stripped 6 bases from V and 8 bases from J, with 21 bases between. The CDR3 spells CSVSLIGGLVTQYF. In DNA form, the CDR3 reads TGCAGCGTGAGTTTAATAGGGGGTCTGGTTACGCAGTATTTT.

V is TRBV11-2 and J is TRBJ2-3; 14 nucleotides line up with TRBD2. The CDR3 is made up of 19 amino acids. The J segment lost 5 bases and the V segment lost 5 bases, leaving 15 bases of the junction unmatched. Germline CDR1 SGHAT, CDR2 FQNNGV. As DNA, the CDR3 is TGTGCCAGCAGCATGGGGCCTCCCGGGACTAGCGGGAGTCGAGATACGCAGTATTTT. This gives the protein CASSMGPPGTSGSRDTQYF. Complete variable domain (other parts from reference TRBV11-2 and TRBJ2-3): EAGVAQSPRYKIIEKRQSVAFWCNPISGHATLYWYQQILGQGPKLLIQFQNNGVVDDSQLPKDRFSAERLKGVDSTLKIQPAKLEDSAVYLCASSMGPPGTSGSRDTQYFGPGTRLTVL.

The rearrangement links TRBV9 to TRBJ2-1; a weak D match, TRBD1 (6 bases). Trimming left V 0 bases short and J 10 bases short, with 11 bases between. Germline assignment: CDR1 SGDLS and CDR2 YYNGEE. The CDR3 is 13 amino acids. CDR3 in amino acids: CASSVEQGKEQFF. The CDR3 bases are TGTGCCAGCAGCGTAGAGCAGGGGAAAGAGCAGTTCTTC.

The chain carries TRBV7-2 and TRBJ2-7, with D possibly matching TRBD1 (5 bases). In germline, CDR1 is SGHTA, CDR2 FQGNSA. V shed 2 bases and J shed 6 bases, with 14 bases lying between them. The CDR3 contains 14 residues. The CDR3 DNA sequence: TGTGCCAGCAGCTTAATCCAGGGTATGAGCGAGCAGTACTTC. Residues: CASSLIQGMSEQYF.

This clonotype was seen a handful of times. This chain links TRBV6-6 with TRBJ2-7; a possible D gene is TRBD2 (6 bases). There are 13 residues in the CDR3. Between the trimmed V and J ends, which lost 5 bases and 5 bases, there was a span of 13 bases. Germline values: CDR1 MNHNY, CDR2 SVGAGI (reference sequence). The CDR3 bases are TGTGCCAGCAGTGCCCCGGGGGTGGACGAGCAGTACTTC. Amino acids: CASSAPGVDEQYF.

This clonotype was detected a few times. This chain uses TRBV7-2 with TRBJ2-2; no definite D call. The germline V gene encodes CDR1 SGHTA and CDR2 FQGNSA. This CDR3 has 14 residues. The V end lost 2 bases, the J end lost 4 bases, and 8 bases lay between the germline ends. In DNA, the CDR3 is TGTGCCAGCAGCTTACTCTCGGGCACCGGGGAGCTGTTTTTT. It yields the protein CASSLLSGTGELFF. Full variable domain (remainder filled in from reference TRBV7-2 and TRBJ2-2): GAGVSQSPSNKVTEKGKDVELRCDPISGHTALYWYRQSLGQGLEFLIYFQGNSAPDKSGLPSDRFSAERTGGSVSTLTIQRTQQEDSAVYLCASSLLSGTGELFFGEGSRLTVL.

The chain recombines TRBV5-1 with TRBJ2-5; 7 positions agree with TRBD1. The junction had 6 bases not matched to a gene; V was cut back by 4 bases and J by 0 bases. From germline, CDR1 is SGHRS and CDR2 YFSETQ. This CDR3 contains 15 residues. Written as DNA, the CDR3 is TGCGCCAGCAGCACGAGGGGGCAGTACCAAGAGACCCAGTACTTC. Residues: CASSTRGQYQETQYF. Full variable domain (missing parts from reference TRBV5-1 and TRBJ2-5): KAGVTQTPRYLIKTRGQQVTLSCSPISGHRSVSWYQQTPGQGLQFLFEYFSETQRNKGNFPGRFSGRQFSNSRSEMNVSTLELGDSALYLCASSTRGQYQETQYFGPGTRLLVL.

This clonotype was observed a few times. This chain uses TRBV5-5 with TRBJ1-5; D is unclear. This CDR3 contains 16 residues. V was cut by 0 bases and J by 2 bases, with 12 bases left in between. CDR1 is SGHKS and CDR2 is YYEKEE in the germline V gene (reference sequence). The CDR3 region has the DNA TGTGCCAGCAGCTTGGGTCAGGTTTTAGGCAATCAGCCCCAGCATTTT. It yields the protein CASSLGQVLGNQPQHF.

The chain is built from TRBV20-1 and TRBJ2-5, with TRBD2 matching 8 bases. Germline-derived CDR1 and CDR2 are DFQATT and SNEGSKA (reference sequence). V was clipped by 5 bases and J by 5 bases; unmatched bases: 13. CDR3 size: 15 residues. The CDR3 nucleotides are TGCAGTGCTCCCCTGGGTAGCGGGATTCGGGAGACCCAGTACTTC. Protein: CSAPLGSGIRETQYF.

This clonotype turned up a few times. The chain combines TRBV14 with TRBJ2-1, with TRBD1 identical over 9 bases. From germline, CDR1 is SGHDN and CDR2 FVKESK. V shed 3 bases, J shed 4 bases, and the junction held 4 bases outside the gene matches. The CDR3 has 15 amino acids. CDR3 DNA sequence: TGTGCCAGCAGCCATGGGACAGGGTATTACAATGAGCAGTTCTTC. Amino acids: CASSHGTGYYNEQFF.

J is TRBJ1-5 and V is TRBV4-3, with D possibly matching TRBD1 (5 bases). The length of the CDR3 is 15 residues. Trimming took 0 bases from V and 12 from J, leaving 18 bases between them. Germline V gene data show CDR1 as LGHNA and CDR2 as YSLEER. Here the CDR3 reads CASSQDGGKRGVQHF. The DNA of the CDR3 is TGCGCCAGCAGCCAAGATGGGGGTAAGCGAGGGGTCCAGCATTTT.

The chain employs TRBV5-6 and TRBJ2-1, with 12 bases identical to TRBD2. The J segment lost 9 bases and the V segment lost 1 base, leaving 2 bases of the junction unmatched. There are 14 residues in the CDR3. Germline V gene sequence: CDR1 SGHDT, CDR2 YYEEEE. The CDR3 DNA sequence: TGTGCCAGCAGCTTGATACTAGCGGGAGGTGAGCAGTTCTTC. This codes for CASSLILAGGEQFF.

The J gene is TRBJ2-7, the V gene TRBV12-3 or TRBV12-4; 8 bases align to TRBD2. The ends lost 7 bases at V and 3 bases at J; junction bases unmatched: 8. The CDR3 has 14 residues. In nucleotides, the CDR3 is TGTGCCAGCACCCTGGGGACTAGGATCTACGAGCAGTACTTC. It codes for CASTLGTRIYEQYF.

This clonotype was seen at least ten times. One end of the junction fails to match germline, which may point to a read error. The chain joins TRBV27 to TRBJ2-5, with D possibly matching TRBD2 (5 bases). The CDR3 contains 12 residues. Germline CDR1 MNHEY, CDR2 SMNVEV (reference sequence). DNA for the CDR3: TGTGCCAGCAGCTTATCGGGGGAGACCCAGTACTTC. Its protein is CASSLSGETQYF.

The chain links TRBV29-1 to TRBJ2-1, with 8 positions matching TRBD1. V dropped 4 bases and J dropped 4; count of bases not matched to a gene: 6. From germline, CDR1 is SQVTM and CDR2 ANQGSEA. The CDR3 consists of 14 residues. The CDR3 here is CSVVWTGRYNEQFF. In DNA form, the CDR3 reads TGCAGCGTTGTGTGGACAGGGCGTTACAATGAGCAGTTCTTC.